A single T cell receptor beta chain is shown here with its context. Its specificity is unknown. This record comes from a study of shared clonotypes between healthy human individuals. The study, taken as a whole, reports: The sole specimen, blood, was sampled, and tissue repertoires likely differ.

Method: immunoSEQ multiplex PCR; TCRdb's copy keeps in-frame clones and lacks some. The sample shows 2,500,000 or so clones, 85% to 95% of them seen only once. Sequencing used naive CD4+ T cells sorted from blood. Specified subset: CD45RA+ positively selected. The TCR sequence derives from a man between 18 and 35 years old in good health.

The DNA of the CDR3 is TGCGCCAGCAGCCAAGTGGGCAGCATCTATGGCTACACCTTC. It specifies CASSQVGSIYGYTF. The V and J genes are TRBV4-3 and TRBJ1-2, with D uncertain. CDR1 is LGHNA, CDR2 YSLEER, per germline. The CDR3 is 14 residues long. V lost 1 base and J 4 bases, leaving 10 bases between the germline ends.